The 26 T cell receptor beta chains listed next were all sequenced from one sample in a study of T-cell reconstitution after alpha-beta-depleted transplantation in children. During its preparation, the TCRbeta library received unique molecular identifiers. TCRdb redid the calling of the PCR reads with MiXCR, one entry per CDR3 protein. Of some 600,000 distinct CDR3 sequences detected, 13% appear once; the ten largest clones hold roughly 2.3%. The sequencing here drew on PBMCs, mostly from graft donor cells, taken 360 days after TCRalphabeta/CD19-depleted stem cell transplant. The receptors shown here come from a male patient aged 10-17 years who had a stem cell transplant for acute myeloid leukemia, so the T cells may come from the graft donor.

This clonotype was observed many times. CDR3 in amino acids: CASSAGYTGELFF. The DNA of the CDR3 is TGTGCCAGCAGTGCCGGATACACCGGGGAGCTGTTTTTT. The chain has TRBV25-1 and TRBJ2-2, with D unclear. This CDR3 contains 13 residues. CDR1 is MGHDK, CDR2 SYGVNS, per germline. The ends were cut back, 4 bases at V and 3 bases at J, with 6 bases in the middle.

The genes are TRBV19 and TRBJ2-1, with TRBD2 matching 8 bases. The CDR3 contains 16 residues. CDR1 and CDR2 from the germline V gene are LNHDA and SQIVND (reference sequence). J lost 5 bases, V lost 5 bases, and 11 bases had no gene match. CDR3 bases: TGTGCCAGTAGTGGTTTAAGCGGGAGAAGGAACAATGAGCAGTTCTTC. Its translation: CASSGLSGRRNNEQFF.

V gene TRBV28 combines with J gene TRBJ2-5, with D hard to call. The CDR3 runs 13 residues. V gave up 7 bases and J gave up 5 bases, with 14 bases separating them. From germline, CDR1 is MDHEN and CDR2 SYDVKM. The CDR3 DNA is TGTGCCAGCAAAGGGCTCATCCGGGAGACCCAGTACTTC. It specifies CASKGLIRETQYF.

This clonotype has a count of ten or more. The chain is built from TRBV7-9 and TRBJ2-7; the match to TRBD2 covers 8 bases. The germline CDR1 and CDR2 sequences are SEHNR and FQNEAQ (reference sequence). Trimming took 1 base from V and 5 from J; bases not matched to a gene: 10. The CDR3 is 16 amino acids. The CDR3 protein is CASSLGNSGSIDEQYF. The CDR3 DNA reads TGTGCCAGCAGCTTAGGAAACAGCGGGAGTATAGACGAGCAGTACTTC.

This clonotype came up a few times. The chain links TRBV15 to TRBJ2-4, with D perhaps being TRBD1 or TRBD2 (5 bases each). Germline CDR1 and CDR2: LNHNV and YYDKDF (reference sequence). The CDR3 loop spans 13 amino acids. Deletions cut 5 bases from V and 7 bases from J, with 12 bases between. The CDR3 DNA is TGTGCCACCAGCCGGGACCAAGTGAACATTCAGTACTTC. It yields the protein CATSRDQVNIQYF.

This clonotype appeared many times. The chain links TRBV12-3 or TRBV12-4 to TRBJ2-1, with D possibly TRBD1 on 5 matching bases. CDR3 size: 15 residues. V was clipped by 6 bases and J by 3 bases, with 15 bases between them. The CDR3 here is CASRQTAAYYNEQFF. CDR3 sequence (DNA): TGTGCCAGCAGGCAGACAGCCGCTTACTACAATGAGCAGTTCTTC.

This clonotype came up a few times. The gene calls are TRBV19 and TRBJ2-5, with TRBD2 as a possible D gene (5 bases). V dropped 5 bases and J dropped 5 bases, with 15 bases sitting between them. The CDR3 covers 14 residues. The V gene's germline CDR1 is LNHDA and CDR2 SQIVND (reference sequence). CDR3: CASSQSGSGETQYF. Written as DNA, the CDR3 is TGTGCCAGTAGTCAGTCGGGGAGTGGGGAGACCCAGTACTTC.

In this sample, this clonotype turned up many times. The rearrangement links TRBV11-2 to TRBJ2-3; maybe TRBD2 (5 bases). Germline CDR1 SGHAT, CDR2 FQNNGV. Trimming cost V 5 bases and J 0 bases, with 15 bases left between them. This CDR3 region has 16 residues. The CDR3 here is CASSPFQSGSTDTQYF. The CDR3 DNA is TGTGCCAGCAGCCCATTTCAGAGCGGAAGCACAGATACGCAGTATTTT.

CDR3 DNA sequence: TGTGCCAGCAGCACCTGGACTAGCGGGAGGGCCTACAATGAGCAGTTCTTC. It codes for CASSTWTSGRAYNEQFF. The chain employs TRBV3-1 and TRBJ2-1, with TRBD2 matching over 15 bases. Per the germline V gene, CDR1 is LGHDT and CDR2 is YNNKEL (reference sequence). V gave up 5 bases and J gave up 2 bases; unmatched junction bases: 4. This CDR3 is built from 17 residues.

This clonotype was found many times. CDR3 protein: CASSLTTSGSYNEQFF. The CDR3 DNA reads as TGTGCCAGCAGCTTGACGACTAGCGGGTCCTACAATGAGCAGTTCTTC. The chain joins TRBV7-6 to TRBJ2-1; 10 nucleotides align to TRBD2. This CDR3 region has 16 residues. Germline V gives CDR1 SGHVS, CDR2 FNYEAQ. V shed 3 bases, J shed 1 base, and the junction held 3 bases outside the gene matches.

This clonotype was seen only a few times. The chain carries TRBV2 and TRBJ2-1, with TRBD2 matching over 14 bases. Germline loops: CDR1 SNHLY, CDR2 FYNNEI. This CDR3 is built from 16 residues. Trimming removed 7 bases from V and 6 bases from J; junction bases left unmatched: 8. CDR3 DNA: TGTGCCAGCAAAAGACTAGCGGGAGGGGTACTCAATGAGCAGTTCTTC. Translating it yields CASKRLAGGVLNEQFF.

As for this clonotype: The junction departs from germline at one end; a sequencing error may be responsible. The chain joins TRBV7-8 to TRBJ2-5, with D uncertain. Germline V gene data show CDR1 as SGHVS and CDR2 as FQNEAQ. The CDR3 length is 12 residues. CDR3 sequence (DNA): TGTGCCAGCAGTAAGATGGTCGAGACCCACTACTTC. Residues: CASSKMVETHYF.

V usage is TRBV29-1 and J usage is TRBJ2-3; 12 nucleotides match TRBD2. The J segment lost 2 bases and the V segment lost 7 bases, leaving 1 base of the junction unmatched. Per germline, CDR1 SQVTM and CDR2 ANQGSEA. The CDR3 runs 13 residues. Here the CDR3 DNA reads TGCAGCGGACTAGCGGGAGCCACAGATACGCAGTATTTT. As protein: CSGLAGATDTQYF.

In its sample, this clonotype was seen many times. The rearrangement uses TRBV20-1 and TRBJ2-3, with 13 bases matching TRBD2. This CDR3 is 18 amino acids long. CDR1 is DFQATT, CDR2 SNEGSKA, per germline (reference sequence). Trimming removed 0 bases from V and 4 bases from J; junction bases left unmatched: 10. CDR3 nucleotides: TGCAGTGCTAGAGAAACTAGCGGGAGGGCCATACATTCAGATACGCAGTATTTT. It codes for CSARETSGRAIHSDTQYF.

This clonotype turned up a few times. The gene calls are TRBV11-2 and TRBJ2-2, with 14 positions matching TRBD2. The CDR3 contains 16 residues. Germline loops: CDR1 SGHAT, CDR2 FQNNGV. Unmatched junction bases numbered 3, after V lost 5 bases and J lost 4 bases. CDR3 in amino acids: CASSPGTSGSTGELFF. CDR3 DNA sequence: TGTGCCAGCAGCCCTGGGACTAGCGGGAGCACCGGGGAGCTGTTTTTT.

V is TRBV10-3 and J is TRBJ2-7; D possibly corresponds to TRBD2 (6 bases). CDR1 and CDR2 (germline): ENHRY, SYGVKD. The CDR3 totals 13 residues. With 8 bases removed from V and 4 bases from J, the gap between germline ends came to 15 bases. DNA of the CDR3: TGTGCCATCGACGGGAGCTATGGATACGAGCAGTACTTC. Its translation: CAIDGSYGYEQYF.

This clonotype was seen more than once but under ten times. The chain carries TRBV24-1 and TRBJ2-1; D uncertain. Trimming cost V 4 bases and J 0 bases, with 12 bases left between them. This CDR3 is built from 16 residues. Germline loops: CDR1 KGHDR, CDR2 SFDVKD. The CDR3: CATSDTTPPSYNEQFF. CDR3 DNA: TGTGCCACCAGTGACACGACTCCCCCCTCCTACAATGAGCAGTTCTTC.

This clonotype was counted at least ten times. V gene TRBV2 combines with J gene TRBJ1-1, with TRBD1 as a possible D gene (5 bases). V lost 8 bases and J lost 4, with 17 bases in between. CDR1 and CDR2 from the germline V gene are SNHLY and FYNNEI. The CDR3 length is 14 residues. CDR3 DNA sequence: TGTGCCAGCCTTCAACATCCTGGGGGCACTGAAGCTTTCTTT. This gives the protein CASLQHPGGTEAFF.

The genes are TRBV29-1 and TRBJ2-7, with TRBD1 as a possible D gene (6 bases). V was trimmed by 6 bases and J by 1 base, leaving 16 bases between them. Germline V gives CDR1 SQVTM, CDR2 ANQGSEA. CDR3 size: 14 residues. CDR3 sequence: CSVISAGQSYEQYF. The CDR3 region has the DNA TGCAGCGTCATAAGCGCCGGACAGTCCTACGAGCAGTACTTC.

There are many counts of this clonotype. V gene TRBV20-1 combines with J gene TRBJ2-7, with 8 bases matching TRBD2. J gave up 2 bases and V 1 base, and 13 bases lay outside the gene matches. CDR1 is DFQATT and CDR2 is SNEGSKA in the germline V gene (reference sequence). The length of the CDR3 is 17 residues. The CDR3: CSARGPPGGRSTYEQYF. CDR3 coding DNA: TGCAGTGCTAGAGGGCCCCCTGGCGGGAGGTCGACCTACGAGCAGTACTTC.

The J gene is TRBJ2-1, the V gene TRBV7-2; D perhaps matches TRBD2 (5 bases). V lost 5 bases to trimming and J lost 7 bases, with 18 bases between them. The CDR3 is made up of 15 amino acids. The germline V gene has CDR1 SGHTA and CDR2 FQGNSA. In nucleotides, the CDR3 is TGTGCCAGCAGCCTCCTAGCCTCACATGGGAATGAGCAGTTCTTC. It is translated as CASSLLASHGNEQFF. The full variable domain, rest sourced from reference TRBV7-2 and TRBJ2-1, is GAGVSQSPSNKVTEKGKDVELRCDPISGHTALYWYRQSLGQGLEFLIYFQGNSAPDKSGLPSDRFSAERTGGSVSTLTIQRTQQEDSAVYLCASSLLASHGNEQFFGPGTRLTVL.

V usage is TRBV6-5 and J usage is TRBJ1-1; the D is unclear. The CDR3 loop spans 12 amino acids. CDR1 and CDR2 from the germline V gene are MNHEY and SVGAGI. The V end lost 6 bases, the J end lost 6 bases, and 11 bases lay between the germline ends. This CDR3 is CASSNLIAEAFF. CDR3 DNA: TGTGCCAGCAGCAACCTAATTGCTGAAGCTTTCTTT.

CDR3 protein: CASSVARRGYNEQFF. CDR3 coding DNA: TGTGCCAGCAGCGTAGCTAGGAGGGGCTACAATGAGCAGTTCTTC. V gene TRBV9 combines with J gene TRBJ2-1; D possibly corresponds to TRBD2 (6 bases). Trimming shortened V by 0 bases and J by 3 bases, and 10 bases separated the two germline ends. Germline CDR1 and CDR2: SGDLS and YYNGEE. This CDR3 comprises 15 residues.

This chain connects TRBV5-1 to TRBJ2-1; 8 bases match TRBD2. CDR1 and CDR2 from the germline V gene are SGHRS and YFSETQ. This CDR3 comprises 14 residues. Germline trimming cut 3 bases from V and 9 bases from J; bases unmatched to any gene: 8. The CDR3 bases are TGCGCCAGCAGCTCGAGGACTAGCTTGGGTGAGCAGTTCTTC. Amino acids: CASSSRTSLGEQFF.

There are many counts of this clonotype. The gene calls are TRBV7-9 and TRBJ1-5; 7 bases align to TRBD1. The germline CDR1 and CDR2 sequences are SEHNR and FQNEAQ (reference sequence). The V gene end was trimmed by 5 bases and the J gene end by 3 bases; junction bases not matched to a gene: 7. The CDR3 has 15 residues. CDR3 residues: CASSPSTGPNQPQHF. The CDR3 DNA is TGTGCCAGCAGCCCCTCGACAGGGCCCAATCAGCCCCAGCATTTT. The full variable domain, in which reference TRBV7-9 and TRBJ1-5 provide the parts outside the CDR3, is DTGVSQNPRHKITKRGQNVTFRCDPISEHNRLYWYRQTLGQGPEFLTYFQNEAQLEKSRLLSDRFSAERPKGSFSTLEIQRTEQGDSAMYLCASSPSTGPNQPQHFGDGTRLSIL.

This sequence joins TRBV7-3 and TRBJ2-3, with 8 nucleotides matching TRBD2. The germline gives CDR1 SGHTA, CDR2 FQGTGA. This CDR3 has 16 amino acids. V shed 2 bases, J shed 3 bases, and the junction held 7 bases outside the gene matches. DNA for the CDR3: TGTGCCAGCAGCTTATTCGGGGGGGAGGTTACAGATACGCAGTATTTT. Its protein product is CASSLFGGEVTDTQYF.